A single sample is the source of the 3 T cell receptor beta chains below, sequenced in a study of Ad26.COV2.S vaccination and SARS-CoV-2 variants. Assay used: immunoSEQ multiplex PCR; TCRdb lists only in-frame clones, some missing. The table records about 480,000 clones, roughly 85% of them present only once. Treatment in this sample: about 20 received Ad26.COV2.S at low or high dose, single or two shots; a few received placebo; per-sample allocation not given. Sampling took place 63 days after the first vaccine or placebo injection. The sample consisted of peripheral blood, taken in a trial of Ad26.COV2.S vaccine versus placebo. The receptors come from a person between 18 and 60 years old who received the Ad26.COV2.S COVID-19 vaccine or a placebo.

The chain has TRBV5-8 and TRBJ2-1, with 8 bases identical to TRBD2. J gave up 0 bases and V 2 bases, and 10 bases lay outside the gene matches. The CDR3 extends over 18 amino acids. Germline-derived CDR1 and CDR2 are SGHTS and YDEGEE. The CDR3 reads CASSLSALAGSSYNEQFF. For the CDR3, the DNA is TGTGCCAGCAGCTTATCGGCTCTAGCGGGCAGCTCCTACAATGAGCAGTTCTTC.

The gene calls are TRBV7-2 and TRBJ2-7, with D possibly matching TRBD1 (5 bases). Trimming took 5 bases from V and 3 from J, leaving 8 bases between them. CDR1 and CDR2 from the germline V gene are SGHTA and FQGNSA. The CDR3 runs 12 residues. CDR3 coding DNA: TGTGCCAGCAGCCCTAGGGGCTACGAGCAGTACTTC. Translating it yields CASSPRGYEQYF.

The chain carries TRBV3-1 (or the pseudogene TRBV3-2) and TRBJ2-7, with D perhaps given as TRBD1 or TRBD2 (5 bases each). Trimming cost V 0 bases and J 6 bases, with 18 bases left between them. The CDR3 is made up of 16 amino acids. In germline, CDR1 is LGHDT, CDR2 YNNKEL (reference sequence). CDR3 residues: CASSQDTGPRTREQYF. The DNA for the CDR3 is TGTGCCAGCAGCCAAGACACGGGACCCCGGACTCGCGAGCAGTACTTC.